This T cell receptor beta chain originates from a study of blood T cell repertoires in COVID-19. Clones were sequenced by immunoSEQ multiplex PCR, and TCRdb holds only the in-frame ones, with some missing. The sample lists 210,000 or so clones; about 90% were seen once. The clonotype comes from a man aged 30 to 45 with acute or convalescent COVID-19. The sample comprised peripheral blood.

The CDR3 loop is CASSDYRAEAFF. In DNA form, the CDR3 reads TGTGCCAGTAGTGATTACAGGGCCGAAGCTTTCTTT. This rearrangement joins TRBV19 to TRBJ1-1; possibly TRBD1 for D (6 bases). The CDR3 is 12 amino acids. Trimming removed 5 bases from V and 8 bases from J, with 12 bases in between. Per the germline V gene, CDR1 is LNHDA and CDR2 is SQIVND (reference sequence).